This TCR beta chain was sequenced in a study of T cell repertoires and HLA-DP antigens. Study information: CD4+ T cells were cocultured with HeLa cells expressing HLA-DP.

Primers targeted 54 TRBV and 13 TRBJ segments. Produced via immunoSEQ multiplex PCR; TCRdb's table is partial and in-frame only. The table lists about 73,000 clones, just under 80% of them singletons, with approximately 1.4% in the top ten. General observations from the study: Previously undetected clones averaged around 40% and 50% against the two alleles respectively. Pre-culture clonality, approximately 0.04, was far below sorted CD137+ clonality of about 0.41.

On this clone: The antigen is not known.

The specimen was CD4+ T cells from PBMCs. The TCR sequence derives from a man aged 60-69 years in good health and CMV-seronegative.

CDR3 sequence: CAWITGRSSYNEQFF. The CDR3 region has the DNA TGTGCCTGGATCACCGGGAGATCCTCCTACAATGAGCAGTTCTTC. This chain links TRBV30 with TRBJ2-1; perhaps TRBD2 as D (6 bases). V lost 4 bases and J 0 bases, leaving 13 bases between the germline ends. In germline, CDR1 is GTSNPN, CDR2 SVGIG (reference sequence). There are 15 residues in the CDR3. Looking up the rest from reference TRBV30 and TRBJ2-1 gives the full variable domain: SQTIHQWPATLVQPVGSPLSLECTVEGTSNPNLYWYRQAAGRGLQLLFYSVGIGQISSEVPQNLSASRPQDRQFILSSKKLLLSDSGFYLCAWITGRSSYNEQFFGPGTRLTVL.